This is a list of T cell receptor beta chains from one sample in a study of T-cell reconstitution after alpha-beta-depleted transplantation in children. Each CDR3 protein gets one entry after TCRdb re-called the PCR reads with MiXCR. The profile covers approximately 130,000 distinct CDR3 sequences, with 8.5% to 10% appearing a single time and approximately 25% taken by the ten largest. Sequenced material: PBMCs, mostly from graft donor cells, taken 180 days after TCRalphabeta/CD19-depleted stem cell transplant. The source of these receptors is a girl under three years old who had a stem cell transplant for combined immunodeficiency, so the T cells may come from the graft donor. CDR3s include the opening cysteine and the closing phenylalanine or tryptophan. A D gene is named only where the DNA matches it firmly. The size field is filled for only some rows; it gives once, few, many or a size class.

V,D,J,size,DNA,CDR3
TRBV15,.,TRBJ2-5,.,TGTGCCACCAGCAGAGATAGCCTGGAGACCCAGTACTTC,CATSRDSLETQYF
TRBV29-1,.,TRBJ2-1,once,TGCAGCGTCGAGAAGGACTTCTCCTACAATAAGCAGTTCTTC,CSVEKDFSYNKQFF
TRBV11-3,TRBD1,TRBJ2-4,.,TGTGCCAGCAGCCTACTGGGACAGGGGGCGAACATTCAGTACTTC,CASSLLGQGANIQYF
TRBV12-3/TRBV12-4,TRBD1,TRBJ2-6,.,TGTGCCAGCAGCCCGGGACAGGGGATGACTTTC,CASSPGQGMTF
TRBV20-1,.,TRBJ2-5,.,TGCAGTGCCCCCCACCGGCATCGGCGACTGTGGGAGACCCAGTACTTC,CSAPHRHRRLWETQYF
TRBV20-1,TRBD1,TRBJ2-3,few,TGCAGTGCTAGGATACAGGGGTCCGATACGCAGTATTTT,CSARIQGSDTQYF
TRBV5-5,.,TRBJ2-7,few,TGTGCCAGCAGCTTACCCGTTTACGAGCAGTACTTC,CASSLPVYEQYF
TRBV4-2,.,TRBJ1-6,few,TGTGCCAGCAGCCGGCACCTGAACGGGGGTTTTATAAATTCACCCCTCCACTTT,CASSRHLNGGFINSPLHF
TRBV2,.,TRBJ1-1,few,TGTGCCAGCCGGGTCAGCGAAGCTTTCTTT,CASRVSEAFF
TRBV3-1,TRBD1,TRBJ2-7,.,TGTGCCAGCAGCCTACGGACAGGGGCCTCCTACGAGCAGTACTTC,CASSLRTGASYEQYF
TRBV12-3/TRBV12-4,TRBD1,TRBJ2-7,few,TGTGCCAGCAACTCACAGGGGGCGGAATACGAGCAGTACTTC,CASNSQGAEYEQYF
TRBV19,TRBD2,TRBJ2-7,.,TGTGCCAGTAGCCTACTAGCGAAAGGTTCCAGCGAGCAGTACTTC,CASSLLAKGSSEQYF
TRBV6-5,.,TRBJ2-3,many,TGTGCCAGCAGTTCCGCACCCAGGGAGTCGACGCAGTATTTT,CASSSAPRESTQYF
TRBV6-2/TRBV6-3,.,TRBJ2-1,many,TGTGCCAGCACAAATAGGATCTACAATGAGCAGTTCTTC,CASTNRIYNEQFF
TRBV6-1,TRBD1,TRBJ2-3,.,TGTGCCAGCAGAAGGACAGGGGGTCCAGATACGCAGTATTTT,CASRRTGGPDTQYF
TRBV20-1,TRBD1,TRBJ2-5,few,TGCAGTGCTATAAACGACAGGGGACAAGAGACCCAGTACTTC,CSAINDRGQETQYF
TRBV29-1,.,TRBJ2-1,.,TGCAGCGCCGTTCGGGGGAGATGGGACAATGAGCAGTTCTTC,CSAVRGRWDNEQFF
TRBV28,.,TRBJ1-4,.,TGTGCCAGCAGACTGCCGGGGGGGACTAATGAAAAACTGTTTTTT,CASRLPGGTNEKLFF
TRBV29-1,.,TRBJ2-3,many,TGCAGCGTCCGAATTTCTGATACGCAGTATTTT,CSVRISDTQYF
TRBV6-2/TRBV6-3,.,TRBJ1-1,few,TGTGCCAGCAGGCGGGCAGCTGAAGCTTTCTTT,CASRRAAEAFF
TRBV27,.,TRBJ1-5,few,TGTGCCAGCAGTTTACAGGGCCTCCGCAATCAGCCCCAGCATTTT,CASSLQGLRNQPQHF